This T cell receptor beta chain was obtained from a study of blood T cell repertoires in COVID-19. Study as a whole: From the United States, Italy and Spain came samples of acute and convalescent COVID-19. Sample material is recorded as cDNA or gDNA derived from T cells, B-cell-depleted T cells, or PBMCs.

From germline, CDR1 is KGHSH and CDR2 LQKENI. This CDR3 has 13 residues. Trimming took 5 bases from V and 7 from J, leaving 13 bases between them. Authors' data handling: Counts of nucleated cells, estimated from reference gene primer amplification, were obtained. Measured with immunoSEQ multiplex PCR; TCRdb has only the in-frame clones, and not every one. That table is the source of V, J and clone size, and D and trimming were worked out from the DNA. The sample comprises some 120,000 clones, more than 70% of which are singletons, and about 5.4% rests with the top ten. Sequences were obtained from peripheral blood. This receptor was obtained from a human donor in a cohort sampled during active COVID-19. The J gene is TRBJ2-3, the V gene TRBV18; no clear D. The CDR3: CASSTVPRNTQYF. CDR3 coding DNA: TGTGCCAGCTCAACCGTTCCCAGGAATACGCAGTATTTT.